This TCR beta chain originates from a study of T cell responses to AZD1222 COVID-19 vaccine. Study as a whole: Second doses were pooled across both intervals (about 4 or about 12 weeks).

A note on this clone: Other nucleotide sequences in the sample specify the same CDR3.

Germline-derived CDR1 and CDR2 are SGHKS and YYEKEE (reference sequence). Trimming removed 0 bases at V and 2 bases at J, with 5 bases between. The CDR3 runs 13 residues. Libraries were prepared by immunoSEQ multiplex PCR; TCRdb keeps only in-frame clonotypes and omits some of them. The data hold 50,000 to 65,000 clones, with about 90% observed a single time. This specimen consisted of peripheral blood, obtained on day 0 of AZD1222 vaccination. This TCR was sampled from an adult in good health. The chain joins TRBV5-5 to TRBJ1-2, with unresolved D. CDR3: CASSLEVNYGYTF. The CDR3 coding sequence is TGTGCCAGCAGCTTGGAAGTGAACTATGGCTACACCTTC.